What follows is one T cell receptor beta chain and its context. This receptor's antigen is unknown. One base away there is no much larger clone; base qualities are not given. Naive T cells were sorted as CD45RA+ and memory T cells as CD45RO+ CD4+ or CD8+ cells by FACS. Two healthy control subjects provided the T cells used for TCR sequencing. For the mixed lymphocyte reactions, sorted T cell subsets left unstimulated acted as baseline controls. The Qiagen DNeasy Blood & Tissue Kit was used to extract genomic DNA. These data originate in a study of regulatory dendritic cells for organ transplantation (TCRdb year 2017). Study-wide context: The TCRbeta repertoires of sorted naive and memory CD4+ and CD8+ T cells were sequenced before and after allostimulation with regulatory or mature dendritic cells. General conclusions and limits of the study: In both subjects, allostimulation led to expansion of memory CD8+ clones, although regulatory dendritic cells appeared to cause more limited expansion than mature dendritic cells did. Among the resting subsets, the most alloreactive TCR clonotypes were found in memory CD8+ T cells. The repertoires of naive CD4+ and CD8+ T cells were highly diverse, while memory cell repertoires were less diverse, with memory CD8+ cells being the most oligoclonal. Only a couple of subjects were sequenced, and considerable between-individual heterogeneity in the alloreactive memory CD8+ T cell pool was noted by the authors.

The cysteine opens and the phenylalanine closes a CDR3 of 13 amino acids. Of the read, only the CDR3 DNA is kept; its 39 bases are in frame from base 1. According to the germline V gene (reference sequence), CDR1 reads LNHDA and CDR2 reads SQIVND. The junction carries 13 bases between V and J, which are trimmed by 5 bases and 6 bases respectively. TCRbeta CDR3 regions were amplified by multiplexed two-step PCR using Vbeta-specific forward primers and Jbeta-specific reverse primers. Through the immunoSEQ service, the TCRbeta libraries were run on an Illumina instrument for sequencing. The paper's data handling went like this. IMGT annotation was used to assign V, D and J genes, and synthetic CDR3 analogues were used to correct counts for multiplex PCR bias. In the immunoSEQ Analyzer, repertoire clonality was calculated as one minus the normalized Shannon entropy. Clonal expansion was defined using Fisher's exact test with Benjamini-Hochberg false discovery rate control and a two-tailed threshold of P<0.01. This is the immuneACCESS table as TCRdb keeps it, with only in-frame sequences that have V and J called. A part of the clones is gone; compared with another copy, unresolved V genes explain less than half, and the rest is unexplained. That table is the source of V, J and clone size, and D and trimming were worked out from the DNA. A total of roughly 5,200 clones appear in this sample, around two thirds of them only once. The ten top clones hold more than 9.5% of the sample.

This TCR was recovered from a human donor in good health. In this chain, TRBV19 is recombined with TRBJ1-2, with no confidently assigned D gene. The specimen was memory CD8+ T cells from blood. The cell subset or site tag for this specimen amounts to: CD45RO+ memory T cells. The DNA sequence reads TGTGCCAGTAGTGGGCGAATGTACGATGGCTACACCTTC. Translation gives CASSGRMYDGYTF.